This TCR beta chain originates from a study of cytomegalovirus exposure and HLA in healthy donors. Concerning this clone itself: Its antigen is unidentified.

Study conclusions and caveats: The authors reported that TCR beta sequences could predict HLA-A and HLA-B alleles. These predictions were accurate for most subjects in the first cohort. The analysis excluded some indistinguishable V segments, including TRBV6-2 and TRBV6-3. Rates of TCR association differed by HLA locus in a later analysis, with DRB1 highest and HLA-C lowest.

PCR was performed using 60 Vbeta and 13 Jbeta primers. Here immunoSEQ multiplex PCR was the method, and the copy in TCRdb shows in-frame clones only, minus some. The table lists about 200,000 clones, 60% to 80% of them singletons. J gave up 5 bases and V 5 bases, and 11 bases lay outside the gene matches. In germline, CDR1 is SGHVS, CDR2 FNYEAQ. There are 15 residues in the CDR3. The clonotype was recovered from a man aged 18 to 29 in good health and CMV-seronegative. The rearrangement joins TRBV7-6 to TRBJ1-2; 7 bases are a match to TRBD1. The sequenced material came from PBMCs. In DNA form, the CDR3 reads TGTGCCAGCAGCCCCCCCGGGACAGAGACTTATGGCTACACCTTC. This codes for CASSPPGTETYGYTF.